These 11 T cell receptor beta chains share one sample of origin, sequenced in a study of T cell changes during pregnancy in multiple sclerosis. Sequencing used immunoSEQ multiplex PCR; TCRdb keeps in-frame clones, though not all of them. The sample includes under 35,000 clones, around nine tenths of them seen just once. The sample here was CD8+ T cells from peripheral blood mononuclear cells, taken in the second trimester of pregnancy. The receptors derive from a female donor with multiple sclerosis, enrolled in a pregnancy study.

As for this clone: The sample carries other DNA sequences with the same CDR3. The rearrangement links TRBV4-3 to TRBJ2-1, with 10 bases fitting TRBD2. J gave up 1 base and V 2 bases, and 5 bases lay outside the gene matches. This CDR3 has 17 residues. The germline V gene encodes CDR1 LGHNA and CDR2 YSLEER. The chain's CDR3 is CASSQSPLAGSYNEQFF. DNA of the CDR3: TGCGCCAGCAGCCAATCCCCACTAGCGGGATCCTACAATGAGCAGTTCTTC.

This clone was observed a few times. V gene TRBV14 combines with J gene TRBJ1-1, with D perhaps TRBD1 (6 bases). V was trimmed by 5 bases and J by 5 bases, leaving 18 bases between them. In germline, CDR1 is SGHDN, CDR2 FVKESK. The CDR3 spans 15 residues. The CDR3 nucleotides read TGTGCCAGCAGCGCAGAACAGGGTTTTTCGACTGAAGCTTTCTTT. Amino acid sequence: CASSAEQGFSTEAFF.

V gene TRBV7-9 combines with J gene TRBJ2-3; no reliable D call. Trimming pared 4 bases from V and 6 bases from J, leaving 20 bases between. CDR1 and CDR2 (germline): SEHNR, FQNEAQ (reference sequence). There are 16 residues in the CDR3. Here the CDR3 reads CASSSDDRHDVDTQYF. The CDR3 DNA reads TGTGCCAGCAGCTCCGACGACCGACACGACGTGGATACGCAGTATTTT.

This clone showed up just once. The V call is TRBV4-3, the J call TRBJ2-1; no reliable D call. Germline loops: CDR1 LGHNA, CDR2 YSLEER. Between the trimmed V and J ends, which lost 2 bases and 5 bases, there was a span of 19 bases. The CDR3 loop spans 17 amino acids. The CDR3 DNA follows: TGCGCCAGCAGCCAAAGGCGCCGGAGCAGCATAGACAATGAGCAGTTCTTC. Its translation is CASSQRRRSSIDNEQFF.

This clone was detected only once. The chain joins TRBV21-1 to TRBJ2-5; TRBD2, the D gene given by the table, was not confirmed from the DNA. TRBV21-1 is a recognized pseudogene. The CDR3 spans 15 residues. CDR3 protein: CASSKERESQETQYF. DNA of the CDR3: TGTGCCAGCAGCAAAGAGCGGGAGAGCCAAGAGACCCAGTACTTC.

The DNA for the CDR3 is TGTGCCAGCCTTGACAGGGTTATAGATACGCAGTATTTT. This codes for CASLDRVIDTQYF. The chain is built from TRBV6-5 and TRBJ2-3; TRBD1 agrees at 7 bases. This CDR3 has 13 amino acids. Germline V gene lookup returns CDR1 MNHEY and CDR2 SVGAGI. V was pared by 8 bases and J by 5 bases, with 7 bases of the junction left unmatched.

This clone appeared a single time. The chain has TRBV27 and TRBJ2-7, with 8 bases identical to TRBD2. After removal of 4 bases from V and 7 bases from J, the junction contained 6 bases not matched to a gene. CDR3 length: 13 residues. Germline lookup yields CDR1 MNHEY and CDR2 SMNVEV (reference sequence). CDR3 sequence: CASSSQLAGEQYF. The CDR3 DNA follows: TGTGCCAGCAGTTCTCAGTTAGCGGGGGAGCAGTACTTC.

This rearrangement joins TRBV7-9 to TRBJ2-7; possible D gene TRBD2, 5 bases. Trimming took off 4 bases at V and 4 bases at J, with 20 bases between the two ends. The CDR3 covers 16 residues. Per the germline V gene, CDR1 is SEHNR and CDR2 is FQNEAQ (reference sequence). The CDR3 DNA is TGTGCCAGCAGCTCTAACCCCACCGGGATCATTTACGAGCAGTACTTC. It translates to CASSSNPTGIIYEQYF.

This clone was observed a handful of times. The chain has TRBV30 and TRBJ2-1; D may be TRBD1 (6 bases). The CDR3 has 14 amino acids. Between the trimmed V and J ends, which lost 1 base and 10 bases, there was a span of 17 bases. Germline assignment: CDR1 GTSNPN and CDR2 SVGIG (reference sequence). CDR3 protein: CAWSGYGTTREQFF. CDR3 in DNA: TGTGCCTGGAGTGGCTACGGGACAACCAGAGAGCAGTTCTTC.

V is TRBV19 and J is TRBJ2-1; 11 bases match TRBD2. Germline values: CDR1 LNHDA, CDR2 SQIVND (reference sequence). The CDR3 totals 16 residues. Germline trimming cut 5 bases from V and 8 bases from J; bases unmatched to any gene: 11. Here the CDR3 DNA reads TGTGCCAGTAGTTCCTCTAGCGGGAGGCGGTGGGATGAGCAGTTCTTC. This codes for CASSSSSGRRWDEQFF.

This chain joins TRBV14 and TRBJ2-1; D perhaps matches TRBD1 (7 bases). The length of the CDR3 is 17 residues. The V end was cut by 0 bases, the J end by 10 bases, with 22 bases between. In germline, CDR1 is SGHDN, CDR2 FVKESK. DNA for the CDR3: TGTGCCAGCAGCCAAGACATTGGTTCGGGCAGGGGGAGGGAGCAGTTCTTC. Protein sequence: CASSQDIGSGRGREQFF.